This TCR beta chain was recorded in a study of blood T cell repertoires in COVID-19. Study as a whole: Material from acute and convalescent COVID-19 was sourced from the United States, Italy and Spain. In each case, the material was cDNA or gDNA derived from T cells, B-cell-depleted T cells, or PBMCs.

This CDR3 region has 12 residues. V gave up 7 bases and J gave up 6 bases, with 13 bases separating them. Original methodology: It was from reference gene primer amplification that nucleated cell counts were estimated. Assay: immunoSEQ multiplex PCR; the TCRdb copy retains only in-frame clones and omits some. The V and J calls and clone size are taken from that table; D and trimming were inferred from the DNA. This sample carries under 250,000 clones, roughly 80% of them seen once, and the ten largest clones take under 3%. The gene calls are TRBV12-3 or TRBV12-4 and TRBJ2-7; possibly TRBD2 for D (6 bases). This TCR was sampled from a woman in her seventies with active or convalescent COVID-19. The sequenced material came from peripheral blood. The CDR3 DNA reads TGTGCCAGCACCCATGGGGGGTCCGAGCAGTACTTC. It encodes CASTHGGSEQYF.